This TCR beta chain was profiled in a study of siplizumab effects on memory and regulatory T cells. The repertoire was sequenced with immunoSEQ multiplex PCR; TCRdb's copy has only in-frame clones and lacks some. The sample holds more than 13,000 clones, about 43% seen once. There are a few counts of this clone. Its antigen is currently unknown. A 37°C coculture lasting 6 days was applied to the mixed lymphocyte reaction cells. V lost 2 bases and J 6 bases, leaving 7 bases between the germline ends. The CDR3 consists of 13 residues. Germline V CDR1 and CDR2: WSHSY, SAAADI. The specimen sequenced was CFSE-low (dividing) CD4+ T cells sorted from an allogeneic mixed lymphocyte reaction. The sequence was collected from a human donor in good health; the cells came from an allogeneic mixed lymphocyte reaction. Some clones in this sample may be carry-over from other donors' samples. The chain joins TRBV10-2 to TRBJ2-2; D call uncertain. CDR3 coding DNA: TGCGCCAGCAGTGAGCCCCCCGCCGGGGAGCTGTTTTTT. This gives the protein CASSEPPAGELFF.